What follows are 10 T cell receptor beta chains derived from one specimen sequenced in a study of cytomegalovirus exposure and HLA in healthy donors. 13 Jbeta primers and 60 Vbeta primers were used for the PCR. Sequencing was performed with immunoSEQ multiplex PCR; in TCRdb, only in-frame clones are kept and a portion is missing. Of roughly 190,000 clones listed, around 78% are singletons. Material: PBMCs. These receptors originate from a woman aged 25 to 39 in good health and CMV-seropositive.

The genes are TRBV7-2 and TRBJ2-7; 11 nucleotides align to TRBD1. Germline V gives CDR1 SGHTA, CDR2 FQGNSA. This CDR3 has 15 amino acids. Trimming removed 5 bases from V and 5 bases from J; junction bases left unmatched: 8. CDR3: CASSLDPGQGDEQYF. The CDR3 DNA reads as TGTGCCAGCAGCCTAGATCCGGGACAGGGGGACGAGCAGTACTTC.

A few counts support this clone. This chain joins TRBV4-1 and TRBJ1-1, with 10 bases that match TRBD1. Germline CDR1 and CDR2: MGHRA and YSYEKL. V lost 4 bases and J lost 3; bases outside the gene matches: 2. This CDR3 spans 14 amino acids. The CDR3, as DNA: TGCGCCAGCAGCCCGGACAGGGGGGACACTGAAGCTTTCTTT. Its translation is CASSPDRGDTEAFF.

This sequence joins TRBV19 and TRBJ2-7; possible D gene TRBD2, 5 bases. The V end lost 4 bases, the J end lost 5 bases, and 12 bases lay between the germline ends. CDR1 and CDR2 (germline): LNHDA, SQIVND (reference sequence). The length of the CDR3 is 13 residues. Here the CDR3 reads CASSTVLRDEQYF. In DNA form, the CDR3 reads TGTGCCAGTAGTACGGTCTTGAGGGACGAGCAGTACTTC.

V and J are TRBV28 and TRBJ1-2; a possible D gene is TRBD1 (6 bases). Germline CDR1 and CDR2: MDHEN and SYDVKM. The CDR3 spans 14 residues. V was cut by 5 bases and J by 8 bases, with 18 bases left in between. CDR3 protein: CASSVLGGARGYTF. The CDR3 DNA sequence: TGTGCCAGCAGTGTCTTGGGGGGGGCGCGAGGCTACACCTTC.

The chain's CDR3 is CASSYRGRKRTEAFF. In DNA form, the CDR3 reads TGTGCCAGCAGTTACAGGGGGCGAAAGAGAACTGAAGCTTTCTTT. The chain links TRBV6-5 to TRBJ1-1, with TRBD1 matching 7 bases. CDR3 length: 15 residues. V trimming: 2 bases; J trimming: 5 bases; junction bases outside the gene matches: 8. Per germline, CDR1 MNHEY and CDR2 SVGAGI.

The CDR3 sequence: CASSPPRRQPQHF. The CDR3 nucleotides read TGTGCCAGCAGTCCGCCCCGTAGACAGCCCCAGCATTTT. The gene calls are TRBV28 and TRBJ1-5; D gene uncertain. The CDR3 contains 13 residues. CDR1 MDHEN and CDR2 SYDVKM come from the germline V gene. Deletions cut 5 bases from V and 7 bases from J, with 12 bases between.

This clone has only a few counts. This rearrangement joins TRBV6-1 to TRBJ1-5; D perhaps matches TRBD1 (6 bases). The CDR3 runs to 13 residues. From germline, CDR1 is MNHNS and CDR2 SASEGT. Trimming stripped 6 bases from V and 5 bases from J, with 11 bases between. CDR3 coding DNA: TGTGCCAGCAGCGAGGGGACATATCAGCCCCAGCATTTT. It translates to CASSEGTYQPQHF.

The V call is TRBV4-1, the J call TRBJ2-7; the D gene is possibly TRBD1 (8 bases). The CDR3 spans 20 residues. The V end was cut by 0 bases, the J end by 2 bases, with 26 bases between. The germline CDR1 and CDR2 sequences are MGHRA and YSYEKL. As DNA, the CDR3 is TGCGCCAGCAGCCAAGAGCGTCCTAGCGGTCTACAGGGGGTTCCCTACGAGCAGTACTTC. This encodes CASSQERPSGLQGVPYEQYF.

The chain employs TRBV30 and TRBJ1-2; unclear D gene. CDR3 length: 15 amino acids. V was trimmed by 1 base and J by 2 bases, leaving 14 bases between them. Germline CDR1 GTSNPN, CDR2 SVGIG (reference sequence). The CDR3 protein is CAWSGLAMVNYGYTF. The CDR3 coding sequence is TGTGCCTGGAGTGGATTAGCCATGGTCAACTATGGCTACACCTTC. Based on the CDR3 plus reference TRBV30 and TRBJ1-2, the full variable domain is SQTIHQWPATLVQPVGSPLSLECTVEGTSNPNLYWYRQAAGRGLQLLFYSVGIGQISSEVPQNLSASRPQDRQFILSSKKLLLSDSGFYLCAWSGLAMVNYGYTFGSGTRLTVV.

This clone was seen only once. The chain uses TRBV5-1 and TRBJ1-3; the D is unclear. The CDR3 is 15 residues long. Deletions cut 5 bases from V and 0 bases from J, with 12 bases between. Germline CDR1 reads SGHRS; CDR2 reads YFSETQ. The CDR3 nucleotides read TGCGCCAGCAGTCCTATAAGCAACTCTGGAAACACCATATATTTT. This sequence encodes CASSPISNSGNTIYF.